Sequencing of this TCR beta chain was carried out in a study of liver allograft versus peripheral blood T cells. Study context: A comparison was made between T cell receptor repertoires in transplanted livers and those in recipients' peripheral blood. Findings and limits, study-wide: Intragraft T cell receptor repertoires of liver allografts were reported to differ from peripheral blood repertoires.

This clonotype turned up a few times. Its specificity is unknown. TCRdb re-analysed the reads in MiXCR, keeping a single row per CDR3 protein. The table has 2,000 or so distinct CDR3 sequences, 15% to 20% seen once; the top ten hold around 56%. This TCR came from a human patient who had a liver transplant. Among the T cells, some may be from the graft donor.

The DNA of the CDR3 is TGTGCCAGCAGCCTACTCGGGACCTCGAGGCAAGAGACCCAGTACTTC. This sequence encodes CASSLLGTSRQETQYF. The V and J genes are TRBV27 and TRBJ2-5; perhaps D is TRBD1 or TRBD2 (5 bases each). Per germline, CDR1 MNHEY and CDR2 SMNVEV (reference sequence). With 6 bases removed from V and 2 bases from J, the gap between germline ends came to 19 bases. This CDR3 has 16 residues.